These 4 T cell receptor beta chains originate from one sample sequenced in a study of T cell changes during pregnancy in multiple sclerosis (dated by TCRdb to the late 2010s). Receptors were amplified or captured by the immunoSEQ multiplex PCR assay. TCRdb re-hosts the immuneACCESS table, in-frame sequences only. Its copies lack some clones; in the studies checked, an unresolved V gene accounts for under half of them, and the cause for the rest is not known. In this sample the table shows some 60,000 clones, 75% to 90% of which occur a single time. About 1.7% of the sample is in the top ten clones. Sequencing used peripheral blood, obtained after pregnancy. Every receptor here comes from a female donor with multiple sclerosis, enrolled in a pregnancy study.

The rearrangement uses TRBV28 and TRBJ1-1; 7 bases fit TRBD1. Trimming removed 6 bases from V and 6 bases from J; junction bases left unmatched: 7. Per germline, CDR1 MDHEN and CDR2 SYDVKM. The CDR3 is 13 amino acids. The CDR3 bases are TGTGCCAGCAGCTCGACAGGGCGCGCTGAAGCTTTCTTT. Translation gives CASSSTGRAEAFF.

V usage is TRBV4-1 and J usage is TRBJ1-5; TRBD1 aligns across 8 bases. Trimming removed 5 bases from V and 7 bases from J; junction bases left unmatched: 7. This CDR3 has 14 residues. Germline CDR1 MGHRA, CDR2 YSYEKL. The CDR3 loop is CASSSGQGLQPQHF. The CDR3 DNA reads as TGCGCCAGCAGCTCCGGACAGGGTCTCCAGCCCCAGCATTTT.

This clone came up a few times. V gene TRBV19 combines with J gene TRBJ2-7; TRBD1 might be the D (6 bases). CDR1 and CDR2 from the germline V gene are LNHDA and SQIVND (reference sequence). V was shortened by 3 bases and J by 6 bases, with 21 bases between the two germline ends. The CDR3 covers 16 residues. The CDR3 spells CASSMMLGQGISEQYF. DNA for the CDR3: TGTGCCAGTAGTATGATGCTCGGGCAGGGGATCAGCGAGCAGTACTTC.

This clone is medium-sized within its sample. This chain joins TRBV6-1 and TRBJ2-2, with D maybe TRBD1 (5 bases). The germline CDR1 and CDR2 sequences are MNHNS and SASEGT. The length of the CDR3 is 11 residues. The V gene lost 4 bases and the J gene lost 12 bases, with 9 bases spanning the gap. The CDR3 DNA reads as TGTGCCAGCAGTGTAGGGGTGAAGCTGTTTTTT. This encodes CASSVGVKLFF.